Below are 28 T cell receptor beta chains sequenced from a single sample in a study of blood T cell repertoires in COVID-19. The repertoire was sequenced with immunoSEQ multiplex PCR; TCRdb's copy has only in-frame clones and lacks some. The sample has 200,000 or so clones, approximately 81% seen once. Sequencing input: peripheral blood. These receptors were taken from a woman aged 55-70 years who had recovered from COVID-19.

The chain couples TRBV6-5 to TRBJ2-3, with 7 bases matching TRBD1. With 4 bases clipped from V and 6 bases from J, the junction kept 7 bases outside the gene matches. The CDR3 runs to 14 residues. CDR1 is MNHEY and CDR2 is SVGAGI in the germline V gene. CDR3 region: CASSSFDREDTQYF. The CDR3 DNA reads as TGTGCCAGCAGTTCCTTCGACAGGGAGGATACGCAGTATTTT.

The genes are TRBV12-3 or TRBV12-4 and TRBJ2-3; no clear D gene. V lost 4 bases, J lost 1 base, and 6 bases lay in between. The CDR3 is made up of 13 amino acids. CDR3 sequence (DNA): TGTGCCAGCAGTTGGGCCGGCACAGATACGCAGTATTTT. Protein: CASSWAGTDTQYF.

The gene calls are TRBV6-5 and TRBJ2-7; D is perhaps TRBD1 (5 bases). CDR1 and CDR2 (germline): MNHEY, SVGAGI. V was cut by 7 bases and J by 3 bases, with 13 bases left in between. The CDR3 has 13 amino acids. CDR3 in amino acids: CASMAGPFYEQYF. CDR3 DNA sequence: TGTGCCAGCATGGCAGGGCCCTTCTACGAGCAGTACTTC.

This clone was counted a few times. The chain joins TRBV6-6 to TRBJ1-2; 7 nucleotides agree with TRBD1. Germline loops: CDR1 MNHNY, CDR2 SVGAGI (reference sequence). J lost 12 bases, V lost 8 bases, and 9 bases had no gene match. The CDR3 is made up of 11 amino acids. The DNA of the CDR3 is TGTGCCAGCTCGCTCCAGGGGGGTAACACCTTC. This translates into CASSLQGGNTF.

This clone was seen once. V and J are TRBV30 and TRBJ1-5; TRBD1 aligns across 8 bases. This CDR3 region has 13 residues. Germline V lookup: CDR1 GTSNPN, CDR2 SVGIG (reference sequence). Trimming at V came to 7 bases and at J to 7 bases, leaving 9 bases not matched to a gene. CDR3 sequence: CAFVDRADQPQHF. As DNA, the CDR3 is TGTGCCTTCGTGGACAGGGCGGACCAGCCCCAGCATTTT.

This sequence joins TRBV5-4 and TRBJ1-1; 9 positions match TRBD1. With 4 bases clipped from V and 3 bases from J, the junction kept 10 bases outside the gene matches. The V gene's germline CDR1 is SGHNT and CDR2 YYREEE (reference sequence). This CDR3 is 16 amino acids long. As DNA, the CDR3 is TGTGCCAGCAGCCTGGCGGGGACAGGGTTGGACACTGAAGCTTTCTTT. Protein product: CASSLAGTGLDTEAFF.

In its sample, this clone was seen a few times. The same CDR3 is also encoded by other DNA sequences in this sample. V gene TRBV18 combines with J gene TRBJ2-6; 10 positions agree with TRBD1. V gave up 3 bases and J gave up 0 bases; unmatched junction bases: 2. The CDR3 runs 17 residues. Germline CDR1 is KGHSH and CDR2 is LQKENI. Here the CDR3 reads CASSPGQGSSGANVLTF. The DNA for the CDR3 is TGTGCCAGCTCACCGGGACAGGGGTCCTCTGGGGCCAACGTCCTGACTTTC.

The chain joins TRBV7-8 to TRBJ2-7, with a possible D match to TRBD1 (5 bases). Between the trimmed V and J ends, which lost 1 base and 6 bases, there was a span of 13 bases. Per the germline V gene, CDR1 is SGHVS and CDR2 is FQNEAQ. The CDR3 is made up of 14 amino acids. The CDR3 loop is CASSLGQTIGEQYF. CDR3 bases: TGTGCCAGCAGCTTAGGACAGACGATAGGCGAGCAGTACTTC.

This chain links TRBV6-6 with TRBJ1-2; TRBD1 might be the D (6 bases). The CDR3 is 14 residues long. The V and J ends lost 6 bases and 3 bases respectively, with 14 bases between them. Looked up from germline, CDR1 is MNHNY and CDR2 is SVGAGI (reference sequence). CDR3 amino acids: CASRLQGIDYGYTF. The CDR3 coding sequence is TGTGCCAGCAGGCTACAGGGCATCGACTATGGCTACACCTTC.

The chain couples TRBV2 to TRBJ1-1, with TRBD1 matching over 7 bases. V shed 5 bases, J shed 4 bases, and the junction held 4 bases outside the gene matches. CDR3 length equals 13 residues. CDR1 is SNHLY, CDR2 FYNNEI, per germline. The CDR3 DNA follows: TGTGCCAGCAGTCGGGACAGCGGCACTGAAGCTTTCTTT. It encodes CASSRDSGTEAFF.

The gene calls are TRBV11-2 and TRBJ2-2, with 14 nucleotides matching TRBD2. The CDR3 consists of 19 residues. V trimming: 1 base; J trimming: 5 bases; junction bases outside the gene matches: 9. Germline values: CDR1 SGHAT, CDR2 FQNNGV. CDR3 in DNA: TGTGCCAGCAGCTTAGGCCGACTAGCGGGGGGGCTTGGAACCGGGGAGCTGTTTTTT. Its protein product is CASSLGRLAGGLGTGELFF.

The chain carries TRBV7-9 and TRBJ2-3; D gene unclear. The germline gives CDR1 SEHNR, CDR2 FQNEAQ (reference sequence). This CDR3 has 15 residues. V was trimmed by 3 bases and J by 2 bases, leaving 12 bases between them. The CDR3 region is CASSFSAGSTDTQYF. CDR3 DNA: TGTGCCAGCAGCTTCAGTGCAGGATCCACAGATACGCAGTATTTT.

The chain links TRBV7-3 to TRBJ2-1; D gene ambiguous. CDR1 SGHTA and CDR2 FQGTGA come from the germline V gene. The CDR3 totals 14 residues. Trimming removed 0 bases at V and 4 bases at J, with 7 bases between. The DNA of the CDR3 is TGTGCCAGCAGCTTAACGTTCAGTTACAATGAGCAGTTCTTC. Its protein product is CASSLTFSYNEQFF.

The CDR3 is CASSIDLNSPLHF. The CDR3 DNA reads TGTGCCAGTAGTATAGACCTTAATTCACCCCTCCACTTT. This chain joins TRBV19 and TRBJ1-6; D unclear. Per the germline V gene, CDR1 is LNHDA and CDR2 is SQIVND (reference sequence). The V gene lost 0 bases and the J gene lost 6 bases, with 3 bases spanning the gap. The CDR3 has 13 residues.

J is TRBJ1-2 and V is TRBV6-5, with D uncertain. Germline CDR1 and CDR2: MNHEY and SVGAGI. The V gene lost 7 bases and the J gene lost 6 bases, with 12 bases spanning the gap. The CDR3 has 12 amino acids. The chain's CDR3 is CASMRAQNGYTF. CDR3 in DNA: TGTGCCAGCATGCGGGCGCAGAATGGCTACACCTTC.

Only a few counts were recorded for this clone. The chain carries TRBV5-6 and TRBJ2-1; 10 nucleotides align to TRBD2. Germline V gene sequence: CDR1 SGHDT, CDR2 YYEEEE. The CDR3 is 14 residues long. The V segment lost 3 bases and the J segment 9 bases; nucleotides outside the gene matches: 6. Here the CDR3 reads CASSSGTSDVEQFF. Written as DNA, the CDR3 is TGTGCCAGCAGCTCCGGGACTAGCGACGTTGAGCAGTTCTTC. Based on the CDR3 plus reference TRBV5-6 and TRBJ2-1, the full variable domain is DAGVTQSPTHLIKTRGQQVTLRCSPKSGHDTVSWYQQALGQGPQFIFQYYEEEERQRGNFPDRFSGHQFPNYSSELNVNALLLGDSALYLCASSSGTSDVEQFFGPGTRLTVL.

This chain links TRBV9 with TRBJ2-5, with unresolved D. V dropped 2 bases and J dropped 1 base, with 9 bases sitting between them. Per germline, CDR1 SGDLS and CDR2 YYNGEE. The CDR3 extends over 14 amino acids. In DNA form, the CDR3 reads TGTGCCAGCAGCGTCGAAGAGATCCAAGAGACCCAGTACTTC. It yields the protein CASSVEEIQETQYF.

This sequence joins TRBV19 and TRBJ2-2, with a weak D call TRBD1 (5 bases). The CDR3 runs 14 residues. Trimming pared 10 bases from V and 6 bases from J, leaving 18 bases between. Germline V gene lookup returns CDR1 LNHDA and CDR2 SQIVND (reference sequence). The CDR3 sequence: CATLRIGVSGELFF. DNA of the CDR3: TGTGCCACCTTGCGGATAGGGGTTTCCGGGGAGCTGTTTTTT. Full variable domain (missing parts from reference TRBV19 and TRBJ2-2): DGGITQSPKYLFRKEGQNVTLSCEQNLNHDAMYWYRQDPGQGLRLIYYSQIVNDFQKGDIAEGYSVSREKKESFPLTVTSAQKNPTAFYLCATLRIGVSGELFFGEGSRLTVL.

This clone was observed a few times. CDR3 loop: CASSSHRTSGVETQYF. CDR3 bases: TGTGCCAGCAGTTCCCACAGGACTAGCGGGGTTGAGACCCAGTACTTC. The rearrangement uses TRBV27 and TRBJ2-5, with 12 bases that match TRBD2. CDR1 MNHEY and CDR2 SMNVEV come from the germline V gene (reference sequence). This CDR3 has 16 amino acids. J was trimmed by 5 bases and V by 4 bases; bases with no gene match: 8.

CDR3 amino acids: CASSVTSGGAQYF. CDR3 sequence (DNA): TGTGCCAGCAGCGTAACTAGCGGGGGGGCCCAGTACTTC. The genes are TRBV7-2 and TRBJ2-5; TRBD2 aligns across 13 bases. V trimming: 5 bases; J trimming: 9 bases; junction bases outside the gene matches: 3. Germline V lookup: CDR1 SGHTA, CDR2 FQGNSA. The CDR3 contains 13 residues.

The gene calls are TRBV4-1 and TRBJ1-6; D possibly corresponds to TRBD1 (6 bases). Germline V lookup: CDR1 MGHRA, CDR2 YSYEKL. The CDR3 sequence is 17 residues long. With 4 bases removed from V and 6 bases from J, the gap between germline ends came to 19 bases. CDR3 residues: CASSPLPYRAPNSPLHF. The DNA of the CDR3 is TGCGCCAGCAGCCCCCTCCCGTACAGGGCCCCTAATTCACCCCTCCACTTT.

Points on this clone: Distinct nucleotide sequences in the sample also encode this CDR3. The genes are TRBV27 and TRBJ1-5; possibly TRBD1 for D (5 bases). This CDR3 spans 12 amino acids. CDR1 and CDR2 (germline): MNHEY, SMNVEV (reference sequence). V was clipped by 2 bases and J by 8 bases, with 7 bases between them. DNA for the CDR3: TGTGCCAGCAGTTTAATAGGGGAGCCCCAGCATTTT. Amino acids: CASSLIGEPQHF.

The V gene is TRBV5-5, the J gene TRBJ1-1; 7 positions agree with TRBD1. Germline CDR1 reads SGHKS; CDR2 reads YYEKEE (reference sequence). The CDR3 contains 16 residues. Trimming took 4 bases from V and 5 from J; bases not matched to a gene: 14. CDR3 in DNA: TGTGCCAGCAGCGCCCACTTCGGACAGGTACAGACTGAAGCTTTCTTT. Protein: CASSAHFGQVQTEAFF.

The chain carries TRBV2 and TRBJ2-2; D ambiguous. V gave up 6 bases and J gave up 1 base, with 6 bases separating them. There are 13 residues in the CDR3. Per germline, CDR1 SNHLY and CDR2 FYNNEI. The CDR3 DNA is TGTGCCAGCAGCTCGGGGAACACCGGGGAGCTGTTTTTT. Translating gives CASSSGNTGELFF.

The CDR3 region is CASSLRSPYTEAFF. The DNA of the CDR3 is TGTGCCAGCAGTTTAAGGAGCCCGTACACTGAAGCTTTCTTT. V gene TRBV27 combines with J gene TRBJ1-1; D is unresolved. This CDR3 has 14 residues. The germline CDR1 and CDR2 sequences are MNHEY and SMNVEV (reference sequence). The V end was cut by 2 bases, the J end by 3 bases, with 10 bases between.

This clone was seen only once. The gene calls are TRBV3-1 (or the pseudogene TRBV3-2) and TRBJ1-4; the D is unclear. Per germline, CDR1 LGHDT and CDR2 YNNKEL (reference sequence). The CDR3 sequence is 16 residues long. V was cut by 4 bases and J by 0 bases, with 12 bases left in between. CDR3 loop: CASSPREYATNEKLFF. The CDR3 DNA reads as TGTGCCAGCAGCCCTAGGGAGTATGCAACTAATGAAAAACTGTTTTTT.

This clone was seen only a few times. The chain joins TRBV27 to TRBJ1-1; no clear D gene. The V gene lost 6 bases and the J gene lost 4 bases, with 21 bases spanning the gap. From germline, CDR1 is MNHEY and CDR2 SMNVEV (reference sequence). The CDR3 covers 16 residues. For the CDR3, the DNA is TGTGCCAGCAGATCCGCTTCCGGGGTAATCGGCACTGAAGCTTTCTTT. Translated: CASRSASGVIGTEAFF.

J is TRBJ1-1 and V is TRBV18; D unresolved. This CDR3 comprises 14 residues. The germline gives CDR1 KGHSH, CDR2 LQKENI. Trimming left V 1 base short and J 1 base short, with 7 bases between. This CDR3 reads CASSPRRGNTEAFF. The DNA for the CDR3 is TGTGCCAGCTCACCACGACGCGGGAACACTGAAGCTTTCTTT.